Presented here are 25 T cell receptor beta chains from one specimen sequenced in a study of cytomegalovirus exposure and HLA in healthy donors. It was with 60 Vbeta and 13 Jbeta primers that the PCR ran. Assay: immunoSEQ multiplex PCR; the TCRdb copy retains only in-frame clones and omits some. Of tens of thousands of clones in the sample, approximately 78% were seen once. Source material: PBMCs. Every receptor here comes from a man between 18 and 35 years old in good health and CMV-seropositive.

The chain is built from TRBV6-5 and TRBJ2-7; 7 bases line up with TRBD1. V was clipped by 0 bases and J by 3 bases; unmatched bases: 5. The CDR3 contains 15 residues. Germline V gene sequence: CDR1 MNHEY, CDR2 SVGAGI. Written as DNA, the CDR3 is TGTGCCAGCAGTTACTCGGGGACAGAGAACTACGAGCAGTACTTC. Translated, it gives CASSYSGTENYEQYF.

The CDR3 bases are TGTGCCAGCAGCTCCCTACGGGCAGATACGCAGTATTTT. This codes for CASSSLRADTQYF. The chain employs TRBV14 and TRBJ2-3; D unclear. With 5 bases removed from V and 4 bases from J, the gap between germline ends came to 10 bases. This CDR3 is 13 amino acids long. CDR1 and CDR2 (germline): SGHDN, FVKESK.

This chain uses TRBV7-2 with TRBJ2-7, with D unclear. This CDR3 spans 14 amino acids. The germline V gene has CDR1 SGHTA and CDR2 FQGNSA. The ends were cut back, 4 bases at V and 4 bases at J, with 14 bases in the middle. CDR3 sequence (DNA): TGTGCCAGCAGCTCCCAGGATTGGGTGTACGAGCAGTACTTC. Amino acid sequence: CASSSQDWVYEQYF. The full variable domain, completed using reference TRBV7-2 and TRBJ2-7, is GAGVSQSPSNKVTEKGKDVELRCDPISGHTALYWYRQSLGQGLEFLIYFQGNSAPDKSGLPSDRFSAERTGGSVSTLTIQRTQQEDSAVYLCASSSQDWVYEQYFGPGTRLTVT.

The V gene is TRBV6-4, the J gene TRBJ2-1, with 7 bases aligning to TRBD2. From germline, CDR1 is MRHNA and CDR2 SNTAGT. V was pared by 4 bases and J by 0 bases, with 3 bases of the junction left unmatched. The CDR3 contains 15 residues. The CDR3 is CASSGTGGSYNEQFF. CDR3 nucleotide sequence: TGTGCCAGCAGTGGGACGGGAGGCTCCTACAATGAGCAGTTCTTC.

The chain joins TRBV30 to TRBJ1-1; 9 bases match TRBD1. With V trimmed by 3 bases and J by 4 bases, 24 bases remained unmatched. Germline CDR1 is GTSNPN and CDR2 is SVGIG (reference sequence). There are 20 residues in the CDR3. The CDR3 loop is CAWRRLRDRAQMGFGTEAFF. Here the CDR3 DNA reads TGTGCCTGGAGGCGTTTGCGGGACAGGGCCCAAATGGGGTTCGGCACTGAAGCTTTCTTT.

This clone showed up just once. J is TRBJ2-7 and V is TRBV5-3, with D possibly matching TRBD2 (5 bases). TRBV5-3 is noted as an ORF with a role that remains uncertain. Trimming left V 2 bases short and J 0 bases short, with 9 bases between. CDR3 length equals 14 residues. This CDR3 reads CARSLRGSSYEQYF. The DNA of the CDR3 is TGTGCCAGAAGCTTACGGGGTAGCTCCTACGAGCAGTACTTC.

The chain couples TRBV14 to TRBJ1-1; 11 bases are shared with TRBD1. Germline CDR1 is SGHDN and CDR2 is FVKESK. The CDR3 has 16 amino acids. Trimming removed 4 bases from V and 0 bases from J; junction bases left unmatched: 4. The CDR3 DNA follows: TGTGCCAGCAGCCCGGACAGGGGGCGGGTGAACACTGAAGCTTTCTTT. This translates into CASSPDRGRVNTEAFF.

This sequence joins TRBV5-1 and TRBJ1-6; D remains unclear. In germline, CDR1 is SGHRS, CDR2 YFSETQ. CDR3 length: 14 residues. V was clipped by 0 bases and J by 8 bases, with 9 bases between them. CDR3 sequence reads: CASSLALEDSPLHF. Written as DNA, the CDR3 is TGCGCCAGCAGCTTGGCCCTGGAGGATTCACCCCTCCACTTT.

This chain connects TRBV12-5 to TRBJ2-1; D remains unclear. Germline CDR1 and CDR2: LGHNT and FRNRAP. The CDR3 covers 14 residues. Trimming removed 2 bases at V and 4 bases at J, with 9 bases between. CDR3 DNA sequence: TGTGCTAGTGGTTTGTTATTCCAGTACAATGAGCAGTTCTTC. It yields the protein CASGLLFQYNEQFF. The full variable domain, completed using reference TRBV12-5 and TRBJ2-1, is DARVTQTPRHKVTEMGQEVTMRCQPILGHNTVFWYRQTMMQGLELLAYFRNRAPLDDSGMPKDRFSAEMPDATLATLKIQPSEPRDSAVYFCASGLLFQYNEQFFGPGTRLTVL.

J is TRBJ2-5 and V is TRBV30, with D perhaps TRBD2 (6 bases). CDR1 GTSNPN and CDR2 SVGIG come from the germline V gene (reference sequence). The CDR3 is 14 amino acids. V lost 1 base, J lost 7 bases, and 16 bases lay in between. The CDR3: CAWSGGTTSGTQYF. CDR3 coding DNA: TGTGCCTGGAGTGGCGGGACCACCTCTGGGACCCAGTACTTC.

This clone was detected only once. The V call is TRBV4-1, the J call TRBJ2-1, with a tentative D call TRBD2 (6 bases). Germline V gene lookup returns CDR1 MGHRA and CDR2 YSYEKL. The CDR3 consists of 15 residues. V was cut by 1 base and J by 6 bases, with 13 bases left in between. CDR3: CASSQAPGVGNEQFF. The CDR3 bases are TGCGCCAGCAGCCAAGCCCCGGGAGTGGGCAATGAGCAGTTCTTC.

The V call is TRBV9, the J call TRBJ2-1; 11 bases align to TRBD2. The CDR3 runs 16 residues. V lost 2 bases to trimming and J lost 3 bases; unmatched junction nucleotides: 4. Germline V gene lookup returns CDR1 SGDLS and CDR2 YYNGEE. As DNA, the CDR3 is TGTGCCAGCAGCGTTAGCGGGGGGGCGGACTACAATGAGCAGTTCTTC. Its translation: CASSVSGGADYNEQFF.

The J gene is TRBJ2-3, the V gene TRBV11-2; D uncertain. This CDR3 is 13 amino acids long. Per the germline V gene, CDR1 is SGHAT and CDR2 is FQNNGV. Trimming removed 5 bases from V and 2 bases from J, with 8 bases in between. The DNA for the CDR3 is TGTGCCAGCAGCCTGAAGCTCACAGATACGCAGTATTTT. This codes for CASSLKLTDTQYF. Full variable domain (remainder filled in from reference TRBV11-2 and TRBJ2-3): EAGVAQSPRYKIIEKRQSVAFWCNPISGHATLYWYQQILGQGPKLLIQFQNNGVVDDSQLPKDRFSAERLKGVDSTLKIQPAKLEDSAVYLCASSLKLTDTQYFGPGTRLTVL.

The CDR3 loop reads CASSPTGGLAGVEEQYF. The CDR3 bases are TGCGCCAGCAGCCCGACAGGGGGACTAGCGGGAGTAGAAGAGCAGTACTTC. This sequence joins TRBV5-1 and TRBJ2-7, with 14 bases identical to TRBD2. Germline loops: CDR1 SGHRS, CDR2 YFSETQ. With 4 bases clipped from V and 7 bases from J, the junction kept 13 bases outside the gene matches. The length of the CDR3 is 17 residues.

The V gene is TRBV7-9, the J gene TRBJ2-3; 8 positions match TRBD2. The CDR3 loop spans 16 amino acids. Trimming took 5 bases from V and 3 from J; bases not matched to a gene: 10. Germline V gene data show CDR1 as SEHNR and CDR2 as FQNEAQ (reference sequence). The CDR3 coding sequence is TGTGCCAGCAGCCCTCGAGCGGGAGAGCGTACAGATACGCAGTATTTT. Protein product: CASSPRAGERTDTQYF.

This clone has more than one count but fewer than ten. The chain links TRBV30 to TRBJ2-5; D call uncertain. The germline CDR1 and CDR2 sequences are GTSNPN and SVGIG (reference sequence). The CDR3 contains 11 residues. The germline V and J ends were trimmed by 2 bases and 5 bases, with 6 bases remaining between them. This CDR3 is CAWSPSETQYF. In nucleotides, the CDR3 is TGTGCCTGGAGTCCCTCGGAGACCCAGTACTTC. Variable domain in full (rest from reference TRBV30 and TRBJ2-5): SQTIHQWPATLVQPVGSPLSLECTVEGTSNPNLYWYRQAAGRGLQLLFYSVGIGQISSEVPQNLSASRPQDRQFILSSKKLLLSDSGFYLCAWSPSETQYFGPGTRLLVL.

V gene TRBV30 combines with J gene TRBJ1-2; TRBD1 matches at 8 bases. CDR1 is GTSNPN, CDR2 SVGIG, per germline (reference sequence). V shed 6 bases and J 8 bases; nucleotides not matched to a gene: 8. This CDR3 has 12 amino acids. This CDR3 reads CACSTGVEGYTF. CDR3 nucleotides: TGTGCCTGTTCGACAGGGGTAGAAGGCTACACCTTC.

This chain uses TRBV7-9 with TRBJ2-5; perhaps TRBD1 as D (6 bases). CDR3 length: 15 amino acids. Trimming pared 1 base from V and 3 bases from J, leaving 12 bases between. CDR1 is SEHNR and CDR2 is FQNEAQ in the germline V gene (reference sequence). CDR3 loop: CASSLVGRGEETQYF. CDR3 DNA: TGTGCCAGCAGCTTAGTAGGCAGGGGAGAAGAGACCCAGTACTTC.

This clone has just one count. The genes are TRBV9 and TRBJ1-5; TRBD1 agrees at 7 bases. Germline V CDR1 and CDR2: SGDLS, YYNGEE. CDR3 length: 14 amino acids. V trimming: 0 bases; J trimming: 7 bases; junction bases outside the gene matches: 4. This chain's CDR3 is CASSVEGAGQPQHF. CDR3 bases: TGTGCCAGCAGCGTAGAGGGGGCAGGACAGCCCCAGCATTTT.

This clone appeared a few times. CDR3 nucleotide sequence: TGTGCCAGCAGTGAAGCGCAGGGGACATTCAGCGAGCAGTACTTC. Amino acids: CASSEAQGTFSEQYF. The chain uses TRBV6-1 and TRBJ2-7; a possible D gene is TRBD1 (6 bases). The V end was cut by 0 bases, the J end by 6 bases, with 15 bases between. The germline CDR1 and CDR2 sequences are MNHNS and SASEGT. The CDR3 length is 15 residues.

The chain has TRBV6-6 and TRBJ1-5; 10 bases agree with TRBD1. The germline CDR1 and CDR2 sequences are MNHNY and SVGAGI (reference sequence). CDR3 length equals 14 residues. J lost 5 bases, V lost 5 bases, and 3 bases had no gene match. DNA for the CDR3: TGTGCCAGCAGTCTGGACAGGGGGGATCAGCCCCAGCATTTT. As protein: CASSLDRGDQPQHF.

This clone was observed once. The chain has TRBV29-1 and TRBJ2-5, with a tentative D call TRBD2 (6 bases). The CDR3 has 13 amino acids. V shed 7 bases and J shed 5 bases, with 17 bases lying between them. The germline V gene has CDR1 SQVTM and CDR2 ANQGSEA. The DNA of the CDR3 is TGCAGCGGAATCCTAGCGAGTGCGGAGACCCAGTACTTC. It specifies CSGILASAETQYF.

This clone was seen a handful of times. The chain combines TRBV7-9 with TRBJ2-1, with D possibly being TRBD1 (5 bases). Trimming cost V 2 bases and J 8 bases, with 10 bases left between them. The germline V gene encodes CDR1 SEHNR and CDR2 FQNEAQ (reference sequence). This CDR3 has 13 residues. CDR3 in DNA: TGTGCCAGCAGCTTACGGACATCCTATGAGCAGTTCTTC. As protein: CASSLRTSYEQFF.

The V gene is TRBV7-8, the J gene TRBJ2-7; 9 bases fit TRBD1. In germline, CDR1 is SGHVS, CDR2 FQNEAQ. The CDR3 contains 14 residues. V gave up 4 bases and J gave up 3 bases; unmatched junction bases: 4. CDR3 in amino acids: CASSSRDRVYEQYF. The CDR3 coding sequence is TGTGCCAGCAGCTCCCGGGACAGGGTCTACGAGCAGTACTTC.

The gene calls are TRBV6-5 and TRBJ2-7; perhaps TRBD1 as D (6 bases). The V end lost 5 bases, the J end lost 3 bases, and 17 bases lay between the germline ends. This CDR3 is built from 15 residues. Per germline, CDR1 MNHEY and CDR2 SVGAGI. CDR3 sequence: CASSGGPSGGYEQYF. The CDR3 DNA reads as TGTGCCAGCAGTGGGGGCCCTAGTGGGGGCTACGAGCAGTACTTC.